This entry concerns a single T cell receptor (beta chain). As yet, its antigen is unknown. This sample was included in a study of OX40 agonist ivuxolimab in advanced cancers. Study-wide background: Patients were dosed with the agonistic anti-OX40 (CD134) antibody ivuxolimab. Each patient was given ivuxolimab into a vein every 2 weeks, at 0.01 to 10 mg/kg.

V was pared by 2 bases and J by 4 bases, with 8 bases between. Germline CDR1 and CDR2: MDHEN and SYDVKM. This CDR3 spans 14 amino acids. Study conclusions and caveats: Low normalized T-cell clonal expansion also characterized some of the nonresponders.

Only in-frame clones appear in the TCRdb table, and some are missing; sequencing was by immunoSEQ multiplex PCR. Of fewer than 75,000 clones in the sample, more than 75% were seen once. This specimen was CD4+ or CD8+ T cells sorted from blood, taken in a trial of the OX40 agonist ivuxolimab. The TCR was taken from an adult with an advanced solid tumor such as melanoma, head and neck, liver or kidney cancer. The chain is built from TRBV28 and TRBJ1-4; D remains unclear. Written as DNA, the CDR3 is TGTGCCAGCAGTTTACCTCGGAGTAATGAAAAACTGTTTTTT. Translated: CASSLPRSNEKLFF.